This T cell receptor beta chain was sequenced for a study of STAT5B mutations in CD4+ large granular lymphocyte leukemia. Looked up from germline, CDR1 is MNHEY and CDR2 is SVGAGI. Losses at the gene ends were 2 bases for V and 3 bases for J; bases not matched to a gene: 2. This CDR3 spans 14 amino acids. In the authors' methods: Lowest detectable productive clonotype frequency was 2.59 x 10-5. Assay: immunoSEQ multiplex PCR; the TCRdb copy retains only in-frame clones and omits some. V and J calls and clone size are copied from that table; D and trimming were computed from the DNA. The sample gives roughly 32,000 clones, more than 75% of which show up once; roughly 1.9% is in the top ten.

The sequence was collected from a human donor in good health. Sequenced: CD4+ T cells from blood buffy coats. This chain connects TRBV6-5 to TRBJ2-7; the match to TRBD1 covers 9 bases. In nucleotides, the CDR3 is TGTGCCAGCAGTTACGGGACAGGGAACTACGAGCAGTACTTC. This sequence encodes CASSYGTGNYEQYF.